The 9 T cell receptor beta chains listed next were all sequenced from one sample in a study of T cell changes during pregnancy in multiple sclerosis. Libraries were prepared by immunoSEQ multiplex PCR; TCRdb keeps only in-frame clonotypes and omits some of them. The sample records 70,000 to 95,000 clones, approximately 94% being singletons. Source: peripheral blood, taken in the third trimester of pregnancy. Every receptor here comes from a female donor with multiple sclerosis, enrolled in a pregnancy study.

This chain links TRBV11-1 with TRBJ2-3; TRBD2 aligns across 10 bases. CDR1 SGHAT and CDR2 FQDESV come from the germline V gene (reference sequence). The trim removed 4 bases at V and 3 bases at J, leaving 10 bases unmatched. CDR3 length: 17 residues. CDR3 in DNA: TGTGCCAGCAGCTCAGATTGGCTAGCGGGAGTGACAGATACGCAGTATTTT. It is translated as CASSSDWLAGVTDTQYF.

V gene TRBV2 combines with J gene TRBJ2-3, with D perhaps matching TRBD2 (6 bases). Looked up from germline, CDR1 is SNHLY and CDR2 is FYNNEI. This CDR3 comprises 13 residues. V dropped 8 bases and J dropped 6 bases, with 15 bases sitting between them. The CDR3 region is CASGGSRGDTQYF. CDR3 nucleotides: TGTGCCAGCGGGGGGAGCCGGGGTGATACGCAGTATTTT. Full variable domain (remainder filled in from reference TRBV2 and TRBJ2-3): EPEVTQTPSHQVTQMGQEVILRCVPISNHLYFYWYRQILGQKVEFLVSFYNNEISEKSEIFDDQFSVERPDGSNFTLKIRSTKLEDSAMYFCASGGSRGDTQYFGPGTRLTVL.

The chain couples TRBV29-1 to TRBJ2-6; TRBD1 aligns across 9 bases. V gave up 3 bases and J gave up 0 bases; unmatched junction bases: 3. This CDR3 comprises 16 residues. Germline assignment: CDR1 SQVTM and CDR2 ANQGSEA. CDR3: CSVEGQGISGANVLTF. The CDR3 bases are TGCAGCGTTGAGGGACAGGGAATCTCTGGGGCCAACGTCCTGACTTTC.

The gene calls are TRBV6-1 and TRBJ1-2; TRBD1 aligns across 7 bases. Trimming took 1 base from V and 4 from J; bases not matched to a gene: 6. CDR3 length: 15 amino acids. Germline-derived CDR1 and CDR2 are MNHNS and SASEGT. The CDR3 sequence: CASSEVRGRGYGYTF. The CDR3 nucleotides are TGTGCCAGCAGTGAAGTGAGGGGGCGAGGCTATGGCTACACCTTC.

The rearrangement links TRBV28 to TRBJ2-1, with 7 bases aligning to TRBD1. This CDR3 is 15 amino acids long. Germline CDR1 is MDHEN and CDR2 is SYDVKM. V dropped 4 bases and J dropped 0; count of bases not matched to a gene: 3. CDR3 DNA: TGTGCCAGCAGTTCGGACAGGAGCTCCTACAATGAGCAGTTCTTC. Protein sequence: CASSSDRSSYNEQFF.

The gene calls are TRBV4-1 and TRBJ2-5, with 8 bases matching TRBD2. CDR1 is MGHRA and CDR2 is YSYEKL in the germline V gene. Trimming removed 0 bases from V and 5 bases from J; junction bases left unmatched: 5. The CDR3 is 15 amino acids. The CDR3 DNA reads TGCGCCAGCAGCCAAGAGGGACTAGTTTGGGAGACCCAGTACTTC. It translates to CASSQEGLVWETQYF.

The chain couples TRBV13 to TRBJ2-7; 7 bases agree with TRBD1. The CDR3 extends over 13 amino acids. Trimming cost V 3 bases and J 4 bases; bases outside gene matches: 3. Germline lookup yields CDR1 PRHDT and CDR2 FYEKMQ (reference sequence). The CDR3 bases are TGTGCCAGCAGCTTCACGGACAGGTACGAGCAGTACTTC. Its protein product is CASSFTDRYEQYF.

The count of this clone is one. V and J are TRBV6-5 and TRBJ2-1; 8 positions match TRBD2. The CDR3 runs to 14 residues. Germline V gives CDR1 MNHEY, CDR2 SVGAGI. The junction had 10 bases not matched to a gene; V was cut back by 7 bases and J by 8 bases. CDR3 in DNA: TGTGCCAGCACACCCGGGGGGGGGAGTGATGAGCAGTTCTTC. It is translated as CASTPGGGSDEQFF.

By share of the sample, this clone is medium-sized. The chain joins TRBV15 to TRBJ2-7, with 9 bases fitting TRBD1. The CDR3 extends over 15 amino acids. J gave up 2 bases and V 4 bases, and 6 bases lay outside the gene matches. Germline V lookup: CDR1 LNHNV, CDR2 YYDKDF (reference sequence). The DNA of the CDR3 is TGTGCCACCAGCAACCTACAGGGGGCAGCCTACGAGCAGTACTTC. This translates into CATSNLQGAAYEQYF.